Included here is one T cell receptor beta chain sequence, with context. Its target antigen remains unknown. The record has no base qualities; no much larger clone is one base away. Using the deep immunoSEQ assay, TCR CDR3 regions were amplified from genomic DNA by multiplex PCR. Genomic DNA extracted from each cell subset was distributed evenly over all wells of several immunoSEQ 96-well plates, and each plate served as one replicate. For sorted subsets, around 0.2 ug of genomic DNA, equivalent to roughly 30,000 T cell genomes, went into each replicate PCR. Purified libraries were quantified with a Qubit 3.0 fluorometer, sized on a Bioanalyzer 2100, and re-quantified with the KAPA Library Quantification kit. Each immunoSEQ 96-well plate was sequenced on its own single-read 150-cycle Illumina NextSeq 550 flow cell. Regarding the original processing steps: Because only junctional sequences without quality scores were contained in the immunoSEQ output, filtering matching that applied to full-length reads could not be performed. Sequences were annotated with PyIR, a Python wrapper for IgBLAST v1.9, using IMGT germline references to assign V/J genes and CDR3. Reads with weak V/J assignments (E-value above 1e-6), missing CDR3, stop codons, out-of-frame junctions, or ambiguous translated residues were removed. V3J clonotypes were defined by identical inferred V gene, J gene, and CDR3 amino acid sequence. Percentage overlap between repertoires was computed as shared unique clonotypes divided by the size of the smaller repertoire. Three approaches were used to assess repertoire richness: RTK rarefaction, the Chao1 estimator, and Recon v2.1 estimates of unobserved clonotypes. OLGA was used to compute generation probabilities for all TCRbeta clonotypes that the gDNA method yielded from a handful of donors. The source is immuneACCESS, and TCRdb retained only in-frame sequences with V and J called. Part of the clones is not carried over; for the studies checked, unresolved V genes explain less than half of this, and the remainder is unexplained. V, J and clone size are those of that table, while D and trimming were read from the DNA. This sample lists around 99,000 clones; 68% were detected once. The ten largest account for around half of the sample.

The sample is drawn from a study of shared clonotypes between healthy human individuals (dated by TCRdb to about 2020). A note on the overall study: Three men and two women, aged 18 to 49 years, made up the cohort. For each donor, CD4 naive and CD4 memory were each given three plates, CD8 naive was given two plates, and CD8 memory was given one plate. To estimate repertoire size and how much clonotypes are shared between individuals, the study performed deep sequencing of blood TCR repertoires from roughly five healthy adults. Different laboratories and diverse techniques were used to prepare libraries and sequence TCR repertoires, to increase sequencing depth and limit assay-specific biases. Each donor's leukapheresis produced roughly between roughly 0.9 and 8.9 billion PBMCs. The study at large found these results: The small number of donors limited the genetic and exposure-history diversity represented. Incomplete sequencing was indicated by rarefaction of sorted-subset datasets, despite the large sequencing depth. Estimated clonotype richness was generally larger for naive than for memory subsets. Clonotypes shared by all four sorted-subset donors showed higher generation probabilities than non-shared clonotypes. Sampling was restricted to blood, and TCR repertoires in tissues likely differ from the TCR repertoires found in blood. Sharing across several donors was observed for roughly 5.4% of naive CD4, under 4% of naive CD8, over 2% of memory CD4, and about 0.4% of memory CD8 clonotypes. Pairwise subsampling indicated that sequencing depth was expected to affect the degree of clonotype sharing among donors.

Relative to germline, V is 9 bases shorter and J is 1 base shorter, with 19 bases between their ends. The CDR3 measures 15 amino acids from cysteine to phenylalanine. The DNA shown is the 45-base CDR3, in frame from base 1. Per the germline V gene, SGHDT is the CDR1 and YYEEEE is the CDR2. Healthy HIV-negative adults with no recently reported acute infections or vaccinations were included as donors. All donors were Caucasian adults living in Nashville, Tennessee, USA. CD8 memory samples were composed of magnetically selected CD45RO+ cells combined with CCR7-negative CD45RA+ effector memory (TemRA) cells. Blood was obtained by leukapheresis, after which PBMCs were separated by Ficoll-Histopaque density gradient centrifugation and cryopreserved in liquid nitrogen vapor phase. Analytical flow cytometry was used to check the purity and quantity of every magnetically sorted T cell population. Each sorted fraction had its genomic DNA isolated and then quantified by UV absorbance on a Nanodrop 2000c.

The TCR was taken from a man aged 25-45 years in good health. Material for sequencing was memory CD8+ T cells sorted from blood. Read against the paper, the sample's cell subset or site label means: CD45RO+ cells pooled with CCR7-negative TemRA cells. The receptor chain draws on TRBV5-6 and TRBJ1-1, with the D gene uncertain. In nucleotides, the sequence is TGTGCCACCAGAATAATGACGGCTTCGAACACTGAAGCTTTCTTT. The encoded protein is CATRIMTASNTEAFF. Outside the CDR3, residues come from the reference TRBV5-6 and TRBJ1-1 proteins, so the full variable domain is: DAGVTQSPTHLIKTRGQQVTLRCSPKSGHDTVSWYQQALGQGPQFIFQYYEEEERQRGNFPDRFSGHQFPNYSSELNVNALLLGDSALYLCATRIMTASNTEAFFGQGTRLTVV.